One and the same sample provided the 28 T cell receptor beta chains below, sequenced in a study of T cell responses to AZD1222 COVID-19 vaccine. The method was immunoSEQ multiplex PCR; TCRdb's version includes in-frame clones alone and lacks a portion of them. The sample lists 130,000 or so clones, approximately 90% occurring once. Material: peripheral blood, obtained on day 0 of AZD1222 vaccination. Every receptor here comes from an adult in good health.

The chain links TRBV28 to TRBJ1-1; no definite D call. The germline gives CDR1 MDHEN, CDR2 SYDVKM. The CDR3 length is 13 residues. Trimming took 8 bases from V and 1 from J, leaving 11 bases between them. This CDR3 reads CASEGGGNTEAFF. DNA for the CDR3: TGTGCCAGCGAGGGCGGTGGGAACACTGAAGCTTTCTTT.

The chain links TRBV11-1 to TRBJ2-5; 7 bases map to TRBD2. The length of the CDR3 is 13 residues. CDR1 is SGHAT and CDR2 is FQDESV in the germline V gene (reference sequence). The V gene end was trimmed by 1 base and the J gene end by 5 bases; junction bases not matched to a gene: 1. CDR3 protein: CASSLGGGETQYF. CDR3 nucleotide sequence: TGTGCCAGCAGCTTAGGGGGAGGGGAGACCCAGTACTTC.

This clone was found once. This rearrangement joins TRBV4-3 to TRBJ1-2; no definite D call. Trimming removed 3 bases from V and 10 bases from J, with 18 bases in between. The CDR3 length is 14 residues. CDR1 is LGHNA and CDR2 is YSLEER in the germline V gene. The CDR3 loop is CASSHPDGIRNYTF. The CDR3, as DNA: TGCGCCAGCAGCCACCCGGACGGGATCCGAAACTACACCTTC.

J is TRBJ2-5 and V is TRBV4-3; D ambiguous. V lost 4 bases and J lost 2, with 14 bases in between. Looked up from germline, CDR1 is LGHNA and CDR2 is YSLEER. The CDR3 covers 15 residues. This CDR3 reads CASSREARAQETQYF. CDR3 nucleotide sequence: TGCGCCAGCAGCCGAGAAGCCCGGGCGCAAGAGACCCAGTACTTC.

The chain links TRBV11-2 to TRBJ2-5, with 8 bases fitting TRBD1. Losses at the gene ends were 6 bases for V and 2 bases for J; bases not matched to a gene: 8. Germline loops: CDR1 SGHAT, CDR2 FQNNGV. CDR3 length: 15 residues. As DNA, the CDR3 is TGTGCCAGCAGACCACCCCGACAGGGGCAAGAGACCCAGTACTTC. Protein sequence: CASRPPRQGQETQYF. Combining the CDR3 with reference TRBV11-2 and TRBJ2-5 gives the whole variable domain EAGVAQSPRYKIIEKRQSVAFWCNPISGHATLYWYQQILGQGPKLLIQFQNNGVVDDSQLPKDRFSAERLKGVDSTLKIQPAKLEDSAVYLCASRPPRQGQETQYFGPGTRLLVL.

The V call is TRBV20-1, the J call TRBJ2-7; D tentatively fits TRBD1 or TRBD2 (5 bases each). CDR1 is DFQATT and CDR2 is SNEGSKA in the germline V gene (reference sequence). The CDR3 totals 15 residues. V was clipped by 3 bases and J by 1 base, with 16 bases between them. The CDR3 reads CSASGKRGRSYEQYF. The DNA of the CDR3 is TGCAGTGCTAGTGGGAAGAGGGGACGTTCCTACGAGCAGTACTTC.

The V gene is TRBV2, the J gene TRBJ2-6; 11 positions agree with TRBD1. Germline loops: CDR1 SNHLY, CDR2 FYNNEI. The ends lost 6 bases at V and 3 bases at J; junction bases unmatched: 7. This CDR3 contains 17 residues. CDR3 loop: CASRKGTGGGGANVLTF. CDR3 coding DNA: TGTGCCAGCAGGAAAGGGACAGGGGGAGGTGGGGCCAACGTCCTGACTTTC.

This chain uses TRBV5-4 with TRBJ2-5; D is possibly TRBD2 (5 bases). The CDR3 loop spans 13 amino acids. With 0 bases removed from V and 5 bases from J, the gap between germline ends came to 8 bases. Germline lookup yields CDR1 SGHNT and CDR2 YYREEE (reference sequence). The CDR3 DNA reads TGTGCCAGCAGCTTGGCGGGAAGTGAGACCCAGTACTTC. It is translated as CASSLAGSETQYF.

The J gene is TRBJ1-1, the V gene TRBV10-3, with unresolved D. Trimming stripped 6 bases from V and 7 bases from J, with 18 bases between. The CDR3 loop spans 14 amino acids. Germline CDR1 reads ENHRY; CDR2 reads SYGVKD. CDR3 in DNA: TGTGCCATCAGCGCGGTTGGGCCACTATATGAAGCTTTCTTT. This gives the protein CAISAVGPLYEAFF.

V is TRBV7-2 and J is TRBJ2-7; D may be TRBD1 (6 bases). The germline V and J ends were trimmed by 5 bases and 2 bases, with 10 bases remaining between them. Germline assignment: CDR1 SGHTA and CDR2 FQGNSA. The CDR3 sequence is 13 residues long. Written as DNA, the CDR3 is TGTGCCAGCAGCCAGGGGTTTACCTACGAGCAGTACTTC. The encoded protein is CASSQGFTYEQYF.

For the CDR3, the DNA is TGTGCCAGCAGCTTGGTTGGTGGGGACACCATATATTTT. Translated: CASSLVGGDTIYF. The chain carries TRBV5-6 and TRBJ1-3; no firm D call. V gave up 0 bases and J gave up 8 bases, with 9 bases separating them. The CDR3 runs 13 residues. CDR1 and CDR2 (germline): SGHDT, YYEEEE.

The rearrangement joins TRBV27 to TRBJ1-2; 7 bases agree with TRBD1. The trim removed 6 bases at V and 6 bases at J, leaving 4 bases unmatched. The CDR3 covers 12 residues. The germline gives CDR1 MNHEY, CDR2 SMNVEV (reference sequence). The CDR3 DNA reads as TGTGCCAGCAGGCGACAGGGAGATGGCTACACCTTC. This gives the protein CASRRQGDGYTF.

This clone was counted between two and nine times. In nucleotides, the CDR3 is TGTGCCAGCAGTTACTTCTCGGGGACCAACACCGGGGAGCTGTTTTTT. Translating gives CASSYFSGTNTGELFF. The V call is TRBV6-5, the J call TRBJ2-2; D possibly matches TRBD1 or TRBD2 (5 bases each). Per germline, CDR1 MNHEY and CDR2 SVGAGI. V was shortened by 1 base and J by 2 bases, with 11 bases between the two germline ends. CDR3 length: 16 amino acids.

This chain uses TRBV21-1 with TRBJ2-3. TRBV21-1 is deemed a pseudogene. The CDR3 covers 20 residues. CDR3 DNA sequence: TGTGCCAGCAGCTCCCGGGAAGGGACCACGACTTTGGTTTCCACAGATACGCAGTATTTT. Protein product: CASSSREGTTTLVSTDTQYF.

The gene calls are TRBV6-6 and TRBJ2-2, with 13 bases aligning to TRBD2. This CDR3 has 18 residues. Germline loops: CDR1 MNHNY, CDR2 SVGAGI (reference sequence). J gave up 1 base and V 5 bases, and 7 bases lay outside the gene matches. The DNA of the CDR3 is TGTGCCAGCAGTCGTATGACTAGCGGGGGGAGGAACACCGGGGAGCTGTTTTTT. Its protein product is CASSRMTSGGRNTGELFF.

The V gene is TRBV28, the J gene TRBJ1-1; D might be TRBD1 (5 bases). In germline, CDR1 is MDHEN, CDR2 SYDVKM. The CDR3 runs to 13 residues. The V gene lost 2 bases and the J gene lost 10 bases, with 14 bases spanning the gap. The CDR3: CASSLRGVEGAFF. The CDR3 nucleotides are TGTGCCAGCAGTTTAAGGGGCGTCGAGGGAGCTTTCTTT.

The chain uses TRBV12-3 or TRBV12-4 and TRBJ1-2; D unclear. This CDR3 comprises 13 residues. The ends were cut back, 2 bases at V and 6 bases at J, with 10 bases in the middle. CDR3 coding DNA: TGTGCCAGCAGTTTATCAGGTTGGGATGGCTACACCTTC. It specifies CASSLSGWDGYTF.

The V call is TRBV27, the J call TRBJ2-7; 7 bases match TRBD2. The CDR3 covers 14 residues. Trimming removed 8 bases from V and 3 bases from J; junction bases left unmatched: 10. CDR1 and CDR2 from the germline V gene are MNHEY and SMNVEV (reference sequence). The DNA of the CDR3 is TGTGCCAGCGGGAGGACTAGGGACCACTACGAGCAGTACTTC. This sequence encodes CASGRTRDHYEQYF.

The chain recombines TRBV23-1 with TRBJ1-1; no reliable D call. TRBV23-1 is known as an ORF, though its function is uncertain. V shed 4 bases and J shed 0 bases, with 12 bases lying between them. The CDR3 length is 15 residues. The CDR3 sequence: CASSLPHRMNTEAFF. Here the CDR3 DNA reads TGCGCCAGCAGTCTTCCGCATCGGATGAACACTGAAGCTTTCTTT.

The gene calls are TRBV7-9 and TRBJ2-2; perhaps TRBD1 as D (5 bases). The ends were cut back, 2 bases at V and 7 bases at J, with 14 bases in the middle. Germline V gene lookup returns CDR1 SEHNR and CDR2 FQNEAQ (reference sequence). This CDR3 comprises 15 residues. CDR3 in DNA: TGTGCCAGCAGCTTACGGGCAGGGTGGAGCGGGGAGCTGTTTTTT. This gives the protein CASSLRAGWSGELFF.

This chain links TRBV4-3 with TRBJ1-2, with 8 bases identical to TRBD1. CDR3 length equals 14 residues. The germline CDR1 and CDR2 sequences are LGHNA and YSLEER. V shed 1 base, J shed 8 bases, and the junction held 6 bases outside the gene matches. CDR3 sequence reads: CASSQAPGGRGYTF. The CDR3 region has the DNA TGCGCCAGCAGCCAAGCTCCAGGGGGCCGGGGCTACACCTTC.

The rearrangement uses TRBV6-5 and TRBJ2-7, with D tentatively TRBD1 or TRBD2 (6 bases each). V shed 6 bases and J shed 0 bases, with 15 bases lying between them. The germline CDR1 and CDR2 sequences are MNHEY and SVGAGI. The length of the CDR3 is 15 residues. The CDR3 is CASRQSGGLSYEQYF. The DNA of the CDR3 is TGTGCCAGCAGACAATCCGGGGGCCTCTCCTACGAGCAGTACTTC.

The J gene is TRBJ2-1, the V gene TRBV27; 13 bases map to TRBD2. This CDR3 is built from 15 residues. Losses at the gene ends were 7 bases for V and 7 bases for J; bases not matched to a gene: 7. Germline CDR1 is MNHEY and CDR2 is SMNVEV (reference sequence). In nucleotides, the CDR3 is TGTGCCAGCACCTTGAGACTAGCGGGGGGTAATGAGCAGTTCTTC. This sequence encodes CASTLRLAGGNEQFF.

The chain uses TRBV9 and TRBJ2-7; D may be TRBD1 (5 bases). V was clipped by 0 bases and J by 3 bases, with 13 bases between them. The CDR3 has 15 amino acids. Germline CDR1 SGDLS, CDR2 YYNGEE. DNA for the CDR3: TGTGCCAGCAGCGTAGCGGGTTCAGGGATCTACGAGCAGTACTTC. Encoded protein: CASSVAGSGIYEQYF.

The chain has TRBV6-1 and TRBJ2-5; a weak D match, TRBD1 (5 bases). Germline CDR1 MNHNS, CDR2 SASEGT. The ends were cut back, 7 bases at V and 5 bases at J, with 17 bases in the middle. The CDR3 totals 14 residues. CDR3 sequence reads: CASKQGRSMETQYF. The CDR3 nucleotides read TGTGCCAGCAAGCAGGGAAGGTCGATGGAGACCCAGTACTTC.

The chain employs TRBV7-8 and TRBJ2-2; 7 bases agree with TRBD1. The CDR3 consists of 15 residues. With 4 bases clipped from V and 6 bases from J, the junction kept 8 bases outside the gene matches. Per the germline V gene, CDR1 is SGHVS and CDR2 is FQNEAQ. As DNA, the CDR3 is TGTGCCAGCAGCTCGGGGACAGTCTTCGCCGGGGAGCTGTTTTTT. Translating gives CASSSGTVFAGELFF. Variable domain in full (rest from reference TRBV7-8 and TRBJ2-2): GAGVSQSPRYKVAKRGQDVALRCDPISGHVSLFWYQQALGQGPEFLTYFQNEAQLDKSGLPSDRFFAERPEGSVSTLKIQRTQQEDSAVYLCASSSGTVFAGELFFGEGSRLTVL.

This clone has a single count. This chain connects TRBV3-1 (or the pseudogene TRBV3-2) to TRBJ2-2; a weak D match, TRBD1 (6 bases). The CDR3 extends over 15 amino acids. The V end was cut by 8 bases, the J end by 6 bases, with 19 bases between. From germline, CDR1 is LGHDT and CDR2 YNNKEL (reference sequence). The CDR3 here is CASLPGRGPPGELFF. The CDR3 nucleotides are TGTGCCAGCCTCCCAGGCAGGGGACCTCCCGGGGAGCTGTTTTTT.

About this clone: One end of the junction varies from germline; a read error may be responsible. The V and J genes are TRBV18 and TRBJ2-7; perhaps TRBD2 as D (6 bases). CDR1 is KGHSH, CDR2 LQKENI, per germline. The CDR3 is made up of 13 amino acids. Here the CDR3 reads CASSRKDGAEGNF. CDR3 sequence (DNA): TGTGCCAGCTCGCGAAAGGACGGTGCGGAGGGGAACTTC.